The entry below gives a single TCR beta chain sequence along with its context. Its antigen remains unidentified. The PCR was carried out with 60 Vbeta primers and 13 Jbeta primers. Profiled with immunoSEQ multiplex PCR; TCRdb holds only in-frame clones, not every one. The table shows roughly 86,000 clones, with 77% occurring only once. This specimen belongs to a study of cytomegalovirus exposure and HLA in healthy donors. Study-level results: V- and J-gene trimming in TCR beta was tied to a missense DCLRE1C variant by an analysis performed later. At a 0.05 false discovery rate, a later analysis found approximately 17,000 TCR beta sequences to be associated with HLA alleles. Sequencing artifact likely explains a cluster of highly shared sequence variants. Previously analyzed data showed that most TCR beta V segments were productive at a frequency of about 90% or about 30%.

V was clipped by 5 bases and J by 4 bases; unmatched bases: 14. Germline V CDR1 and CDR2: SEHNR, FQNEAQ (reference sequence). This CDR3 is 16 amino acids long. The sequenced sample was PBMCs. The chain has TRBV7-9 and TRBJ2-7; 7 bases align to TRBD2. The sequence derives from a man between 45 and 60 years old in good health and CMV-seropositive. The CDR3 DNA is TGTGCCAGCAGCCGATTGACTGCAGCGGGGACTTACGAGCAGTACTTC. Amino acid sequence: CASSRLTAAGTYEQYF.